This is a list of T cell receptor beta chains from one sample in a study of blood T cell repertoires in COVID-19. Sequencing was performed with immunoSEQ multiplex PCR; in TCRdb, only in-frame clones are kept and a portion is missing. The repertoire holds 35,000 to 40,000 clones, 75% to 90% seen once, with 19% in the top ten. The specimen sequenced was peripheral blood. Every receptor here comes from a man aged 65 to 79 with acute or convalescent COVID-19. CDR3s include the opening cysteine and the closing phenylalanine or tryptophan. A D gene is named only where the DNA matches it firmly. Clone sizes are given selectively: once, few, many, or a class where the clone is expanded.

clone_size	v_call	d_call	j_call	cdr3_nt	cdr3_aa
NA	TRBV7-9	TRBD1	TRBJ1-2	TGTGCCAGCAGCTCCACAGGGGAAGTAGGCTATGGCTACACCTTC	CASSSTGEVGYGYTF
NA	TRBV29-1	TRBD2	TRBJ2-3	TGCAGCGTTGGCGGGAGCTACACAGATACGCAGTATTTT	CSVGGSYTDTQYF
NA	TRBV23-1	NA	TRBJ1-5	TGCGCCAGCAGTCCTACAGGGAATCAGCCCCAGCATTTT	CASSPTGNQPQHF
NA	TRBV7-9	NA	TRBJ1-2	TGTGCCAGCAGCCCGTTAGACTACGGCTACACCTTC	CASSPLDYGYTF
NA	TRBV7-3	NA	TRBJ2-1	TGTGCCAGCAGCTCTACCGGGACTGATTATAGCTCCTACAATGAGCAGTTCTTC	CASSSTGTDYSSYNEQFF
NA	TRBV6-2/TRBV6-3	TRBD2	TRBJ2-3	TGTGCCAGCAGTTACGTAGGCGGGAGAGGCGCAGATACGCAGTATTTT	CASSYVGGRGADTQYF
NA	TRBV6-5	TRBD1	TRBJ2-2	TGTGCCAGCAGTAAGGACAGGGGGCTTGGTGGGGAGCTGTTTTTT	CASSKDRGLGGELFF
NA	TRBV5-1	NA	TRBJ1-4	TGCGCCAGCAGGCCGGGAGGAAGTGAAAAACTGTTTTTT	CASRPGGSEKLFF
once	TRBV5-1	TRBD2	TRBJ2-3	TGCGCCAGCAGCTTCGGCCCCCCGACTAGCGGGCTCGCAGATACGCAGTATTTT	CASSFGPPTSGLADTQYF
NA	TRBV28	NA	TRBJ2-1	TGTGCCAGCAGACTTTCCTACAATGAGCAGTTCTTC	CASRLSYNEQFF
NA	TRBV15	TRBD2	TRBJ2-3	TGTGCCACCAGCTCCCCCAGAGGGATAGCGGGGAGGGCAGATACGCAGTATTTT	CATSSPRGIAGRADTQYF
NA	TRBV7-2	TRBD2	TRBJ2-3	TGTGCCAGCGCCCTGGGACTAGCGGGAGCGGATACGCAGTATTTT	CASALGLAGADTQYF
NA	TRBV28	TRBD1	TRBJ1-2	TGTGCCAGCAGTTTGGGGACAGTTCATGGCTACACCTTC	CASSLGTVHGYTF
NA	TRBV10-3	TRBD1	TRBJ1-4	TGTGCCATCAGTGACCCCCCACAGGGGAGGGAAAAACTGTTTTTT	CAISDPPQGREKLFF
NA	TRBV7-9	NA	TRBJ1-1	TGTGCCAGCAGCTTGGAGGTAGGGTTGAACACTGAAGCTTTCTTT	CASSLEVGLNTEAFF
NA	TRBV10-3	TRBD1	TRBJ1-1	TGTGCCATCAGTGCTCCTCAGGAGACAGGGGGCACTGAAGCTTTCTTT	CAISAPQETGGTEAFF
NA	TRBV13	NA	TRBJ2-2	TGTGCCAGCAGCTCCCTCTATGGCGGGGAGCTGTTTTTT	CASSSLYGGELFF
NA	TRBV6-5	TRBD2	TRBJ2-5	TGTGCCAGCAGGGCGGGAGTAGAGACCCAGTACTTC	CASRAGVETQYF
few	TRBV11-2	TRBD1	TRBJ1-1	TGTGCCAGCAGCCTCCGGACAGGGGGGGGCATGAACACTGAAGCTTTCTTT	CASSLRTGGGMNTEAFF
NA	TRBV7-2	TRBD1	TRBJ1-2	TGTGCCAGCAGCTTAGGGGATGACAGGGGCGGCTACACCTTC	CASSLGDDRGGYTF
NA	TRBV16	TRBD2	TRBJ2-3	TGTGCCAGCAGTCCCGTCGGACTAGCGGGAGGCACAGATACGCAGTATTTT	CASSPVGLAGGTDTQYF
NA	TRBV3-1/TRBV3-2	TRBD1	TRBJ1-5	TGTGCCAGCAGCCAAGGTCCCACAGGGGGTCAGCCCCAGCATTTT	CASSQGPTGGQPQHF
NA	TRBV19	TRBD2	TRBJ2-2	TGTGCCAGTAGTATAGATCTTGGTCTAGCGGGAACCGGGGAGCTGTTTTTT	CASSIDLGLAGTGELFF
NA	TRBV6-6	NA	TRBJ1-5	TGTGCCAGCAGCCTCCGTCAGGGTGGTCAGCCCCAGCATTTT	CASSLRQGGQPQHF
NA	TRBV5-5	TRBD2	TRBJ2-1	TGTGCCAGCAGCTTTGCCGGGAGGGCCAATGAGCAGTTCTTC	CASSFAGRANEQFF
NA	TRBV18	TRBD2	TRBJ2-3	TGTGCCAGCTCACAGACTAGCGGGGCGAGCGCAGATACGCAGTATTTT	CASSQTSGASADTQYF
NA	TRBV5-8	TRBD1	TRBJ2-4	TGTGCCAGCAGCTTGGGACCGGGACAGGGACAGATTCAGTACTTC	CASSLGPGQGQIQYF
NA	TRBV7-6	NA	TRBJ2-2	TGTGCCAGCAGCCCCGGGGGGGAGCTGTTTTTT	CASSPGGELFF
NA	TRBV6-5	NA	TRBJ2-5	TGTGCCAGCAATACTTTTCCGGACAGTCAAGAGACCCAGTACTTC	CASNTFPDSQETQYF
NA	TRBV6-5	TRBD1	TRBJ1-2	TGTGCCAGCAGTTGGACAGGGAACTATGGCTACACCTTC	CASSWTGNYGYTF
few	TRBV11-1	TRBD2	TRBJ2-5	TGTGCCAGCAGCCCTCGGACTAGCGGGAGAGAGACCCAGTACTTC	CASSPRTSGRETQYF
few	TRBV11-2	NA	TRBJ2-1	TGTGCCAGCAGCTTAGGGGGGCCCTTTTACAATGAGCAGTTCTTC	CASSLGGPFYNEQFF
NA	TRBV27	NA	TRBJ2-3	TGTGCCAGCAGTTTGCAGGGGTCAGATACGCAGTATTTT	CASSLQGSDTQYF
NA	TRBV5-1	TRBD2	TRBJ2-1	TGCGCCAGCAGCTTGGTGGGGACTAGCGGGAGCGGGGCGAATGAGCAGTTCTTC	CASSLVGTSGSGANEQFF
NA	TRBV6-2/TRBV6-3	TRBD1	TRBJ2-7	TGTGCCAGCAGCCACAGGGGGCCCCCCTACTACGAGCAGTACTTC	CASSHRGPPYYEQYF
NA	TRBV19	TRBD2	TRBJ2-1	TGTGCCAGTAGTCCCGGGGCGACTAGCGCATCCAATGAGCAGTTCTTC	CASSPGATSASNEQFF
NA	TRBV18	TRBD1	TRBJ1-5	TGTGCCAGCTCACCAGGGACAGGGGAGGGACAGCCCCAGCATTTT	CASSPGTGEGQPQHF
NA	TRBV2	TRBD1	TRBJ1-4	TGTGCCAGCAGTTACCAGGGGGCAGTCTTAGAAAAACTGTTTTTT	CASSYQGAVLEKLFF
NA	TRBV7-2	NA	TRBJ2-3	TGTGCCAGCAGCTTAGCTCCGCGGGATACGCAGTATTTT	CASSLAPRDTQYF
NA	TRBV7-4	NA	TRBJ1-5	TGTGCCAGCATCGCTCCACGTGAGAATCAGCCCCAGCATTTT	CASIAPRENQPQHF
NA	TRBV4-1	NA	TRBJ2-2	TGCGCCAGCAGCCCCACTTCAAGGACCCCCCGGGACGGGGAGCTGTTTTTT	CASSPTSRTPRDGELFF
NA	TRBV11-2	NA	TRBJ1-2	TGTGCCAGCAGCCCCGAACCCCGGGGATTAGGTGGCTACACCTTC	CASSPEPRGLGGYTF